This T cell receptor beta chain was obtained from a study of T cells in Graves' hyperthyroidism and ophthalmopathy. Germline CDR1 and CDR2: KGHSH and LQKENI. The CDR3 sequence is 16 residues long. The V and J ends lost 5 bases and 0 bases respectively, with 13 bases between them. This clonotype was counted a few times. The investigators amplified TCR beta CDR3 regions from RNA transcripts. First-round RT-PCR with HTBI primers amplified the TCR CDR3 region. A single record per CDR3 protein comes from TCRdb applying MiXCR to the multiplex PCR reads. Of approximately 560,000 distinct CDR3 sequences listed, approximately 14% were seen once; the top ten hold 6.5% to 8%.

V and J are TRBV18 and TRBJ1-4; D unclear. This receptor was taken from a woman in her twenties or thirties with Graves' hyperthyroidism. Sequenced material: blood. CDR3 DNA: TGTGCCAGCTCAGTTAACGGGATAGCAACTAATGAAAAACTGTTTTTT. This codes for CASSVNGIATNEKLFF.